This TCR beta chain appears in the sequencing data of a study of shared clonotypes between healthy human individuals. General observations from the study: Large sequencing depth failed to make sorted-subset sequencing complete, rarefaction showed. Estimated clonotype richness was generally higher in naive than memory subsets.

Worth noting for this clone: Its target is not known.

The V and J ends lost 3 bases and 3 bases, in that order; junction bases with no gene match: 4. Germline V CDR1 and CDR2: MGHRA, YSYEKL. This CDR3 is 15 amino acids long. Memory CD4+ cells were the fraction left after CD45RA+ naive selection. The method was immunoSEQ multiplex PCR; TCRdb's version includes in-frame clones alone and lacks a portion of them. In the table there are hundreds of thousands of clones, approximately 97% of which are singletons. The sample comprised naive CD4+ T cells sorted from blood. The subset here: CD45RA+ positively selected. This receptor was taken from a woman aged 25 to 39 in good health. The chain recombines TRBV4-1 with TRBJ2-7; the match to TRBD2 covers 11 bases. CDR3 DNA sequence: TGCGCCAGCAGCCAGCCGACTAGCGGGAACTACGAGCAGTACTTC. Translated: CASSQPTSGNYEQYF.